The 20 T cell receptor beta chains below all came from one sample that was sequenced in a study of cytomegalovirus exposure and HLA in healthy donors. The PCR employed 60 Vbeta primers together with 13 Jbeta primers. Assay used: immunoSEQ multiplex PCR; TCRdb lists only in-frame clones, some missing. The sample has under 150,000 clones, 82% seen once. The source material was PBMCs. Source of these receptors: a male donor in good health and CMV-seronegative.

The chain links TRBV5-5 to TRBJ2-7, with a possible D match to TRBD2 (5 bases). Germline V lookup: CDR1 SGHKS, CDR2 YYEKEE (reference sequence). Trimming cost V 4 bases and J 7 bases, with 21 bases left between them. This CDR3 has 15 amino acids. For the CDR3, the DNA is TGTGCCAGCAGCCTCGCTTTGGCGGGTCCGGGGGAGCAGTACTTC. Translating gives CASSLALAGPGEQYF.

The CDR3: CASICYRSSYEQYF. The DNA for the CDR3 is TGTGCCAGCATCTGCTATCGTAGCTCCTACGAGCAGTACTTC. J is TRBJ2-7 and V is TRBV27; D not certain. Germline CDR1 is MNHEY and CDR2 is SMNVEV (reference sequence). V shed 7 bases and J shed 0 bases, with 13 bases lying between them. The CDR3 has 14 residues.

The chain has TRBV15 and TRBJ2-7; TRBD1 matches at 9 bases. J was trimmed by 3 bases and V by 0 bases; bases with no gene match: 12. CDR1 is LNHNV and CDR2 is YYDKDF in the germline V gene (reference sequence). The CDR3 loop spans 18 amino acids. CDR3 in amino acids: CATSRDTILGTGIYEQYF. The CDR3 bases are TGTGCCACCAGCAGAGATACGATCCTCGGGACAGGGATCTACGAGCAGTACTTC.

The chain recombines TRBV9 with TRBJ1-2; weak D call: TRBD1 (5 bases). This CDR3 has 17 amino acids. The ends were cut back, 3 bases at V and 2 bases at J, with 20 bases in the middle. Per germline, CDR1 SGDLS and CDR2 YYNGEE. The CDR3 region has the DNA TGTGCCAGCAGCGGACCAGGAGGGGCTCTTATCAACTATGGCTACACCTTC. Protein sequence: CASSGPGGALINYGYTF.

This rearrangement joins TRBV29-1 to TRBJ2-5; a weak D match, TRBD1 (6 bases). The V and J ends lost 7 bases and 3 bases respectively, with 12 bases between them. The CDR3 has 12 residues. Germline CDR1 reads SQVTM; CDR2 reads ANQGSEA. Here the CDR3 reads CSAGQIKETQYF. DNA of the CDR3: TGCAGCGCCGGACAGATTAAAGAGACCCAGTACTTC.

This clone occurred a few times. The chain is built from TRBV6-5 and TRBJ1-2; tentative D call: TRBD1 (5 bases). In germline, CDR1 is MNHEY, CDR2 SVGAGI. Trimming pared 5 bases from V and 3 bases from J, leaving 13 bases between. This CDR3 contains 14 residues. The CDR3 region has the DNA TGTGCCAGCAGTAAGGACGGGGGTTACTATGGCTACACCTTC. Translated, it gives CASSKDGGYYGYTF.

This chain joins TRBV27 and TRBJ2-3; TRBD2 agrees at 10 bases. Losses at the gene ends were 2 bases for V and 6 bases for J; bases not matched to a gene: 5. Germline-derived CDR1 and CDR2 are MNHEY and SMNVEV (reference sequence). The CDR3 runs to 15 residues. The DNA for the CDR3 is TGTGCCAGCAGTTTAACTAGCGGGGTCCTCGATACGCAGTATTTT. Its protein is CASSLTSGVLDTQYF.

A note on this clone: The junction departs from the called germline gene at one end, perhaps through a read error. This chain's CDR3 is CATSGDTGGWPSQFF. In DNA, the CDR3 is TGTGCCACCAGCGGAGACACAGGGGGCTGGCCGAGTCAGTTCTTC. The gene calls are TRBV15 and TRBJ2-1; 9 bases fit TRBD1. Germline CDR1 LNHNV, CDR2 YYDKDF (reference sequence). This CDR3 is built from 15 residues.

The chain links TRBV6-1 to TRBJ2-7, with 7 bases that match TRBD2. Losses at the gene ends were 7 bases for V and 4 bases for J; bases not matched to a gene: 7. Germline CDR1 MNHNS, CDR2 SASEGT. This CDR3 comprises 13 residues. The CDR3 DNA is TGTGCCAGCAAGAGGACTAGAAGGTACGAGCAGTACTTC. Its translation: CASKRTRRYEQYF.

The chain has TRBV30 and TRBJ1-2; D call uncertain. Germline V lookup: CDR1 GTSNPN, CDR2 SVGIG (reference sequence). CDR3 length: 13 residues. Trimming cost V 0 bases and J 10 bases, with 15 bases left between them. The CDR3, as DNA: TGTGCCTGGAGTGTACTTTATCCTTCGGTCTACACCTTC. Translated, it gives CAWSVLYPSVYTF.

About this clone itself: One end of the junction is discordant with germline, which a read error may explain. V is TRBV7-7 and J is TRBJ2-3; 12 nucleotides agree with TRBD1. The CDR3 is made up of 16 amino acids. Germline loops: CDR1 SSHAT, CDR2 FNYEAQ (reference sequence). CDR3 in amino acids: CASSLGTGGAADTQYF. In nucleotides, the CDR3 is TGTGCTAGCAGCCTCGGGACAGGGGGCGCCGCAGATACGCAGTATTTT.

The chain is built from TRBV11-2 and TRBJ2-3; TRBD2 agrees at 10 bases. This CDR3 is 15 amino acids long. Germline trimming cut 0 bases from V and 3 bases from J; bases unmatched to any gene: 0. Germline CDR1 is SGHAT and CDR2 is FQNNGV. For the CDR3, the DNA is TGTGCCAGCAGCTTAGAGGGACTAGCGACAGATACGCAGTATTTT. Residues: CASSLEGLATDTQYF. Based on the CDR3 plus reference TRBV11-2 and TRBJ2-3, the full variable domain is EAGVAQSPRYKIIEKRQSVAFWCNPISGHATLYWYQQILGQGPKLLIQFQNNGVVDDSQLPKDRFSAERLKGVDSTLKIQPAKLEDSAVYLCASSLEGLATDTQYFGPGTRLTVL.

The chain uses TRBV7-2 and TRBJ1-1; D is uncertain. V was cut by 1 base and J by 3 bases, with 6 bases left in between. Germline loops: CDR1 SGHTA, CDR2 FQGNSA. The CDR3 contains 13 residues. In DNA, the CDR3 is TGTGCCAGCAGCTTAGTCCGAGACACTGAAGCTTTCTTT. It is translated as CASSLVRDTEAFF.

V usage is TRBV4-2 and J usage is TRBJ2-7; TRBD2 aligns across 11 bases. This CDR3 region has 16 residues. The germline CDR1 and CDR2 sequences are LGHNA and YNFKEQ. Trimming removed 0 bases from V and 0 bases from J; junction bases left unmatched: 1. The CDR3 DNA sequence: TGTGCCAGCAGCCAAGATCTAGCGGGAGGCTCCTACGAGCAGTACTTC. It is translated as CASSQDLAGGSYEQYF.

The CDR3 loop reads CASSDSLSDTQYF. The DNA of the CDR3 is TGTGCCAGCAGTGACTCTCTCTCGGATACGCAGTATTTT. The J gene is TRBJ2-3, the V gene TRBV6-1; no definite D call. Trimming removed 3 bases at V and 6 bases at J, with 10 bases between. The CDR3 contains 13 residues. Germline CDR1 MNHNS, CDR2 SASEGT.

V is TRBV27 and J is TRBJ2-1; 8 bases are shared with TRBD1. The J segment lost 5 bases and the V segment lost 4 bases, leaving 4 bases of the junction unmatched. Germline V CDR1 and CDR2: MNHEY, SMNVEV (reference sequence). The CDR3 covers 14 residues. This CDR3 is CASSWTGSHNEQFF. The CDR3 nucleotides read TGTGCCAGCAGTTGGACAGGGTCACACAATGAGCAGTTCTTC.

The J gene is TRBJ2-7, the V gene TRBV6-5; perhaps TRBD1 as D (6 bases). V lost 2 bases and J lost 4, with 9 bases in between. Germline V CDR1 and CDR2: MNHEY, SVGAGI. The length of the CDR3 is 13 residues. The CDR3 region has the DNA TGTGCCAGCAGTTACGGGACACTTTACGAGCAGTACTTC. Its protein product is CASSYGTLYEQYF.

The chain carries TRBV5-1 and TRBJ2-3; TRBD1 matches 9 bases. Germline lookup yields CDR1 SGHRS and CDR2 YFSETQ. J was trimmed by 0 bases and V by 3 bases; bases with no gene match: 2. The CDR3 has 15 amino acids. Here the CDR3 reads CASSWGTGSTDTQYF. CDR3 nucleotide sequence: TGCGCCAGCAGCTGGGGGACAGGGAGCACAGATACGCAGTATTTT.

The gene calls are TRBV12-2 and TRBJ1-1; the DNA was not used to check the table's D call, TRBD1. TRBV12-2 is a pseudogene locus. The CDR3 length is 18 residues. CDR3: CASRFRRTHQGMNTEAFF. CDR3 nucleotides: TGTGCAAGTCGCTTCCGCCGGACGCATCAGGGAATGAACACTGAAGCTTTCTTT.

The rearrangement links TRBV2 to TRBJ1-1, with 9 nucleotides matching TRBD1. The germline CDR1 and CDR2 sequences are SNHLY and FYNNEI. Unmatched junction bases numbered 6, after V lost 7 bases and J lost 0 bases. This CDR3 is built from 15 residues. The CDR3 DNA reads as TGTGCCAGCAAGGGGACAGGGTCCGTGAACACTGAAGCTTTCTTT. Protein sequence: CASKGTGSVNTEAFF.